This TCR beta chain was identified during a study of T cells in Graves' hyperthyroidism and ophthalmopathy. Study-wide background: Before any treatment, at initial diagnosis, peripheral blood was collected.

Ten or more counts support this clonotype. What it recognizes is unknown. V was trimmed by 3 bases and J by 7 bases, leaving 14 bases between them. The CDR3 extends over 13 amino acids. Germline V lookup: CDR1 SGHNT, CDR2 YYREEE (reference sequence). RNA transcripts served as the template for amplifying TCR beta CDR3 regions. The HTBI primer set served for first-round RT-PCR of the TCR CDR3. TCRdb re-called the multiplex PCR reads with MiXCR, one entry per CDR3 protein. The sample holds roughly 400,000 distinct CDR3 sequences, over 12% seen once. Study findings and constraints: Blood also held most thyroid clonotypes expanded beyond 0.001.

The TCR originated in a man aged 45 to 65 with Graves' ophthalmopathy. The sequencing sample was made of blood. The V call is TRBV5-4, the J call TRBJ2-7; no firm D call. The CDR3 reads CASSSPRPGEQYF. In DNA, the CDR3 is TGTGCCAGCAGCTCCCCCCGTCCGGGTGAGCAGTACTTC.